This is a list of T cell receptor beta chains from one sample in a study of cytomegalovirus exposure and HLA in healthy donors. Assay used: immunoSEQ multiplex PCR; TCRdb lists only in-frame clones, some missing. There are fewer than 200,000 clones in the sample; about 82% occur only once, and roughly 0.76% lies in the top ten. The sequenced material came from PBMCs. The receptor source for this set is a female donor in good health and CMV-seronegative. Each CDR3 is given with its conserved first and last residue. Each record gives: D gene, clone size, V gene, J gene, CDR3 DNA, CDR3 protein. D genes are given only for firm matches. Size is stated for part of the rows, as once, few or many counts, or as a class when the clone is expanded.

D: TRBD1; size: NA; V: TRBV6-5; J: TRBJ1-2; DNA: TGTGCCAGCAGGGGACAGTCGAGGTGGGGCTACACCTTC; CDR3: CASRGQSRWGYTF
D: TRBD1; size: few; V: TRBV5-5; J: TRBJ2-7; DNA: TGTGCCAGCAGCATGGACAGGGGCCGCCCCTACTACGAGCAGTACTTC; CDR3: CASSMDRGRPYYEQYF
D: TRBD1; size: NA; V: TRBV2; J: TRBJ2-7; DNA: TGTGCCAGCAGTGCTAACGTTGGACAGGGTGTTTACGAGCAGTACTTC; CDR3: CASSANVGQGVYEQYF
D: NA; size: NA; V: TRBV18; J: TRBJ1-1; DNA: TGTGCCAGCTCACCAGACGAGGATATGGGCACTGAAGCTTTCTTT; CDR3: CASSPDEDMGTEAFF
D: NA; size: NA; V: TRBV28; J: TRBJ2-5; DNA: NA; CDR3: CASSTSRTQYF
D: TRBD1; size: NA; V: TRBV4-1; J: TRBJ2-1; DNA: TGCGCCAGCAGCAACCTGTCCTGGACAGGGACCAGTAATGAGCAGTTCTTC; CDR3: CASSNLSWTGTSNEQFF
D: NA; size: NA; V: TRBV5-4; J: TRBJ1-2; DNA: TGTGCCAGCAGCTTGCCCGGGACACCAAATGGCTACACCTTC; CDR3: CASSLPGTPNGYTF
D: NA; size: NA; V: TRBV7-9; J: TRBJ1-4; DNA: TGTGCCAGCAGCTTAATTAACAGCCGCCTGGAAAAACTGTTTTTT; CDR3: CASSLINSRLEKLFF
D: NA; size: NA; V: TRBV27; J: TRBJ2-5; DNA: TGTGCCGGCAGTTTGCAGAAGGAAGGGAGGCCAGAGACCCAGTACTTC; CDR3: CAGSLQKEGRPETQYF
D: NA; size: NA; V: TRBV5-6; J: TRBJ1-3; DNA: TGTGCCAGCAGCTTGTCAGGGCCCGGAAACACCATATATTTT; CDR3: CASSLSGPGNTIYF
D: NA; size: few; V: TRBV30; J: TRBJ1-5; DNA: TGTGCCTGGAGTGGAGGATCTGGCAATCAGCCCCAGCATTTT; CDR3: CAWSGGSGNQPQHF
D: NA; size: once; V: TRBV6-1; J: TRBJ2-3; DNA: TGTGCCAGCAGTGAAGCCTCCGGATGGGGACACACAGATACGCAGTATTTT; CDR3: CASSEASGWGHTDTQYF
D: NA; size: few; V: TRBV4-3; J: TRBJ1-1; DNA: TGCGCCAGCAGCCAAGAAAAGCGTCTAAGTCCGGCTTTCTTT; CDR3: CASSQEKRLSPAFF
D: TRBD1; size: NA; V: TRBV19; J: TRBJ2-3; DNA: TGTGCCAGTAGTATGGACAGGGGATTGGATACGCAGTATTTT; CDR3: CASSMDRGLDTQYF
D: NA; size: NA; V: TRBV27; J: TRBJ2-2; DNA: TGTGCCAGCAGTTCCTGGAACACCGGGGAGCTGTTTTTT; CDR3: CASSSWNTGELFF
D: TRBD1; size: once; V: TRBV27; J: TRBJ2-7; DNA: TGTGCCAGCAGTAAGGACAGGGAGGTTTCCTACGAGCAGTACTTC; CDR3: CASSKDREVSYEQYF
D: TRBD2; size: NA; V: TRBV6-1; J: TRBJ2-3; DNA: TGTGCCAGCAGTGAAAGGCTCGGGACTAGCGGGGGGCGGGATACGCAGTATTTT; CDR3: CASSERLGTSGGRDTQYF
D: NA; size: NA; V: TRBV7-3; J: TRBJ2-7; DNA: TGTGCCAGCAGCCGAGGAGTGAATTACGAGCAGTACTTC; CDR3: CASSRGVNYEQYF
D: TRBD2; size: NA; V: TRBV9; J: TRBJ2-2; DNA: TGTGCCAGCAGCCCTCTAGCGGGGGGGCTTGTCGGGGAGCTGTTTTTT; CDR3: CASSPLAGGLVGELFF
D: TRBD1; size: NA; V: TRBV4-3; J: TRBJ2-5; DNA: TGCGCCAGCAGCCCGGGTACCCGGACAGGGAAGGGGGAGACCCAGTACTTC; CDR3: CASSPGTRTGKGETQYF
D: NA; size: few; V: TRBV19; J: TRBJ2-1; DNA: TGTGCCAGTAGTATCTCGGGGGGCCCCTACAATGAGCAGTTCTTC; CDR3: CASSISGGPYNEQFF
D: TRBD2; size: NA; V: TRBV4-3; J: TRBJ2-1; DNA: TGCGCCAGCAGCCAGGTCTTGGGACTAGCGGGAGCAAATGAGCAGTTCTTC; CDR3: CASSQVLGLAGANEQFF
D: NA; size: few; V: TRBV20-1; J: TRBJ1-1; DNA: TGCAGTGCTAGCCCTTACACTGAAGCTTTCTTT; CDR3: CSASPYTEAFF
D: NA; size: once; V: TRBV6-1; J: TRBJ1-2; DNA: TGTGCCAGCAGGATGACAGTTAACTATGGCTACACCTTC; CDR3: CASRMTVNYGYTF
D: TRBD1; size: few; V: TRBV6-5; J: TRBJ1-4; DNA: TGTGCCAGCAGCTGGACAGGGATAGGCGAAAAACTGTTTTTT; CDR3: CASSWTGIGEKLFF
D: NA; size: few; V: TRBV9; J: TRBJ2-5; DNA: TGTGCCAGCAGCGTAATAGGGGGGGGCCAAGAGACCCAGTACTTC; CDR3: CASSVIGGGQETQYF
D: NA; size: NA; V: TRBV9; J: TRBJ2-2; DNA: TGTGCCAGCAGCTCACCAATAGGGGGGAACACCGGGGAGCTGTTTTTT; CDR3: CASSSPIGGNTGELFF
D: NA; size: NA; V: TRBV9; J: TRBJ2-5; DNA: TGTGCCAGCAGCCTACGTTCTGCGTACCAAGAGACCCAGTACTTC; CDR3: CASSLRSAYQETQYF
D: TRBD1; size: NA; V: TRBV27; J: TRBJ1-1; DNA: TGTGCCAGCAGTTTATCGACAGGGGGCTACACTGAAGCTTTCTTT; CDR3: CASSLSTGGYTEAFF
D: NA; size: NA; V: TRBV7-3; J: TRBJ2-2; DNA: TGTGCCAGCAGCCTAGATCCGTTTGGGGAGCTGTTTTTT; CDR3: CASSLDPFGELFF
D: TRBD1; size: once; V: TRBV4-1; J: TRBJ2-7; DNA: TGCGCCAGCAGCCTATTCGACAGGGGGCGGAGTCCCTACGAGCAGTACTTC; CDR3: CASSLFDRGRSPYEQYF
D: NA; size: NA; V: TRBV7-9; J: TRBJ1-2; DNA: TGTGCCAGCAGCCAAACAGGGAATTATGGCTACACCTTC; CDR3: CASSQTGNYGYTF
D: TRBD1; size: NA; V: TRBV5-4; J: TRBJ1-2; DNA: TGTGCCAGCAGCTTAACGCAGGGGGTTGGCTATGGCTACACCTTC; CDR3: CASSLTQGVGYGYTF
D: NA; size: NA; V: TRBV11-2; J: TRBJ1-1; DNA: TGTGCCAGCAGCTTAGTCCCAGGTTTCGCTGAAGCTTTCTTT; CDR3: CASSLVPGFAEAFF
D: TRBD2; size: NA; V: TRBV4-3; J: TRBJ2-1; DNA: TGCGCCAGCAGCCAAGGGCGGGGGTATGAGCAGTTCTTC; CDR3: CASSQGRGYEQFF
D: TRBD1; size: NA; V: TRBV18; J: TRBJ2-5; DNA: TGTGCCAGCTCACCACCGAGACAGGGGGGAGAGACCCAGTACTTC; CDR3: CASSPPRQGGETQYF
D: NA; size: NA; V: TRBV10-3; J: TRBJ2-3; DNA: TGTGCCATCAGTGTTGGTGGGGGGATCCACACAGATACGCAGTATTTT; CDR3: CAISVGGGIHTDTQYF
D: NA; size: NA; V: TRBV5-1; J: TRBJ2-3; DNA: TGCGCCAGCAGCGGGGGACTGTCCGATACGCAGTATTTT; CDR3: CASSGGLSDTQYF
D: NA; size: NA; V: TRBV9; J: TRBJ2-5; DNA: TGTGCCAGCAGCGTAGGGGCAGGGAATACGCAAGAGACCCAGTACTTC; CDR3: CASSVGAGNTQETQYF
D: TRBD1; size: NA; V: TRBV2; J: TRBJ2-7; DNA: TGTGCAACCGGGACAGGGCGCTACGAGCAGTACTTC; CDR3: CATGTGRYEQYF
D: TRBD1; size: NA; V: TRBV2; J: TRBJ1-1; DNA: TGTGCCAGCAGTCGGACAGGGAACACTGAAGCTTTCTTT; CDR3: CASSRTGNTEAFF
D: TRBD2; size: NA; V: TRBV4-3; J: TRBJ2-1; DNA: TGCGCCAGCAGCCCCTCCCGGCTAGCGGGGGGGTCCCCCTCCTACAATGAGCAGTTCTTC; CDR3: CASSPSRLAGGSPSYNEQFF
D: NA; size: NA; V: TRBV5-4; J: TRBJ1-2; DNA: TGTGCCAGCAGCTCGTCGCAAGAGATCTATGGCTACACCTTC; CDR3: CASSSSQEIYGYTF
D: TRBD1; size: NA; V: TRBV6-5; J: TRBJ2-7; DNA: TGTGCCAGCCTACAGGGGAGAGAGCAGTACTTC; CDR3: CASLQGREQYF
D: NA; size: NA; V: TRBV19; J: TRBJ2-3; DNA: TGTGCCAGCAGGATACGGGATGGCACAGATACGCAGTATTTT; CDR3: CASRIRDGTDTQYF
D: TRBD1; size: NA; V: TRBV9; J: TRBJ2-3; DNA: TGTGCCAGCAGCGTGAGAGATAGGGGGCGCGGCACAGATACGCAGTATTTT; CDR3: CASSVRDRGRGTDTQYF
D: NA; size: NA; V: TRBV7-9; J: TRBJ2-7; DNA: TGTGCCAGCAGCACCGGGACAACCTACGAGCAGTACTTC; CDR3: CASSTGTTYEQYF
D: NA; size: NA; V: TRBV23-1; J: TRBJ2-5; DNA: TGCGCCAGCAGGTCTACCCGGGTCTTGGAGGAGACCCAGTACTTC; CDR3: CASRSTRVLEETQYF
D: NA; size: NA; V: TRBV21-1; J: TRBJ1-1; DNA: TGTGCCAGCAGGTCGGGAAGAGGAGGGTTTAGCACTGAAGCTTTCTTT; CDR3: CASRSGRGGFSTEAFF
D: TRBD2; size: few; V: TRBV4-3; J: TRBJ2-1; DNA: TGCGCCAGCAGCCTCCATCCCCCAGCGGGGGGCCGAACTCCCACCTACAATGAGCAGTTCTTC; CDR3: CASSLHPPAGGRTPTYNEQFF
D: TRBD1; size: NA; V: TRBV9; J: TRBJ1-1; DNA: TGTGCCAGCAGCACCTGGACAGGGTCGACTGAAGCTTTCTTT; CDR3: CASSTWTGSTEAFF
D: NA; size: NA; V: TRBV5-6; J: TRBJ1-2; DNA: TGTGCCAGCAGCCTGGGAGGTTATGGTGGCTACACCTTC; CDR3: CASSLGGYGGYTF
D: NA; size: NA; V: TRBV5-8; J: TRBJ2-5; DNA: TGTGCCAGCAGCCTGGACCTAGGGGGACCGGTTGAGACCCAGTACTTC; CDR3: CASSLDLGGPVETQYF
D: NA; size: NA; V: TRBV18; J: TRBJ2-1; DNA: TGTGCCAGCTCACCACGGTCCGGGGTAGGCGGAGCGCACAATGAGCAGTTCTTC; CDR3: CASSPRSGVGGAHNEQFF
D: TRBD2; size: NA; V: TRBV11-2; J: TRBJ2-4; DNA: TGTGCCAGCAGCTTAGCAGGACTAGCGACCAAAAACAGTCAGTACTTC; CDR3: CASSLAGLATKNSQYF